The clone carrying this T cell receptor beta chain has a single count. The entry originates in a study of TIL therapy for anti-PD-1-resistant metastatic lung cancer. Sequencing used immunoSEQ v3. Profiled with immunoSEQ multiplex PCR; TCRdb holds only in-frame clones, not every one. The data hold about 44,000 clones, with 70% to 80% observed a single time. The V and J ends lost 1 base and 4 bases respectively, with 10 bases between them. The CDR3 loop spans 14 amino acids. Germline V gene data show CDR1 as SGHVS and CDR2 as FNYEAQ. Time point defined: pre-treatment sample, taken before nivolumab and TIL therapy.

Sequences were derived from blood, sampled at baseline. This rearrangement joins TRBV7-6 to TRBJ2-5; D is possibly TRBD1 (6 bases). The source of this sequence is a man in his sixties or seventies with non-small cell lung cancer. The CDR3 DNA reads TGTGCCAGCAGCTTAGAAGGCAGGGGAGAGACCCAGTACTTC. Translating gives CASSLEGRGETQYF.